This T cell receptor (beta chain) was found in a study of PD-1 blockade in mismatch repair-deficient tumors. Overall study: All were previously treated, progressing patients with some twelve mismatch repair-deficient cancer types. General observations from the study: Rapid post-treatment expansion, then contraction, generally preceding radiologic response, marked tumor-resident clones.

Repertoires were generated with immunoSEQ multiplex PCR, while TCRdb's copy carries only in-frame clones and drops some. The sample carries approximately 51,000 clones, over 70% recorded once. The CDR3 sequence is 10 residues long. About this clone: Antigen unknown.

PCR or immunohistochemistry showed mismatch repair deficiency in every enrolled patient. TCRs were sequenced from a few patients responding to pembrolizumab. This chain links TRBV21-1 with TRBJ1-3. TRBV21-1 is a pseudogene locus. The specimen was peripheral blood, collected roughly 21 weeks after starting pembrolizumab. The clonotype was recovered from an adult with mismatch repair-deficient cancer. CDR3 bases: TGTGCCAGCAGCAGACTCACCATATATTTT. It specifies CASSRLTIYF.